There are a few counts of the clone carrying this TCR beta chain. As processed by the authors: The authors estimated nucleated cell counts from reference gene primer amplification. Sequencing was performed with immunoSEQ multiplex PCR; in TCRdb, only in-frame clones are kept and a portion is missing. That table furnishes V, J and clone size, whereas the DNA furnished D and trimming. The table includes more than 90,000 clones, roughly 70% detected once. The source of the sample is a study of blood T cell repertoires in COVID-19. At the level of the study: COVID-19 samples, acute and convalescent, were from the United States, Italy and Spain. T cells, B-cell-depleted T cells, or PBMCs supplied cDNA or gDNA.

Unmatched junction bases numbered 4, after V lost 3 bases and J lost 5 bases. Germline loops: CDR1 LNHDA, CDR2 SQIVND (reference sequence). There are 15 residues in the CDR3. The clonotype comes from a woman aged 55-69 years in a cohort sampled during active or convalescent COVID-19. Input material: peripheral blood. The chain couples TRBV19 to TRBJ2-5, with 12 bases aligning to TRBD2. CDR3 sequence: CASSMLAGGPETQYF. The DNA for the CDR3 is TGTGCCAGTAGTATGCTAGCGGGGGGGCCGGAGACCCAGTACTTC.